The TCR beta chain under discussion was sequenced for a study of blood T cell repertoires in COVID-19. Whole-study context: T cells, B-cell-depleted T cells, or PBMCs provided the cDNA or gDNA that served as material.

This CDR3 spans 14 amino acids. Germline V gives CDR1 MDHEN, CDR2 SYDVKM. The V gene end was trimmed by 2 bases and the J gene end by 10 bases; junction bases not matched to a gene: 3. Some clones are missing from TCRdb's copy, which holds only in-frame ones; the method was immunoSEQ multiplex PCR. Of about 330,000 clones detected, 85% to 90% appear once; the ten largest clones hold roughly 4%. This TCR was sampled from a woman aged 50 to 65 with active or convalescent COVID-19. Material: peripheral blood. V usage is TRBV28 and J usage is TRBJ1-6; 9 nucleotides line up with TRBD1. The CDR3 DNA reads TGTGCCAGCAGTTTAACAGGGGGCCAATCACCCCTCCACTTT. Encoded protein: CASSLTGGQSPLHF.